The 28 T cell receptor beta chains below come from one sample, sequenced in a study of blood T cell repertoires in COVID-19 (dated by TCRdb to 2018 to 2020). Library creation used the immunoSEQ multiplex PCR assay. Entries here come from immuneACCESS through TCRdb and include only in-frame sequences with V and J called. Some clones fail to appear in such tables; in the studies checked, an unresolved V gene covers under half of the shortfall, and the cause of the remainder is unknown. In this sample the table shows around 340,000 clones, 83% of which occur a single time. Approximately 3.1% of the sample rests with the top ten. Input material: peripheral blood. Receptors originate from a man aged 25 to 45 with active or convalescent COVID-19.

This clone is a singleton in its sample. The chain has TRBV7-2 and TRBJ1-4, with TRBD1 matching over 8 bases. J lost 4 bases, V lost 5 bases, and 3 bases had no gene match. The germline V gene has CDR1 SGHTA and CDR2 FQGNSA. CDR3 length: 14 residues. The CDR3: CASSLGQGNEKLFF. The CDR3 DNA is TGTGCCAGCAGCCTAGGACAGGGTAATGAAAAACTGTTTTTT.

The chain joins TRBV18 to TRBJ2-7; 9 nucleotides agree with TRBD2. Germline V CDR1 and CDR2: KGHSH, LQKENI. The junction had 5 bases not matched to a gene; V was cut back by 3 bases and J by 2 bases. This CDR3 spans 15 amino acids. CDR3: CASSPGASGTYEQYF. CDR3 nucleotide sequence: TGTGCCAGCTCACCTGGGGCTAGCGGGACCTACGAGCAGTACTTC.

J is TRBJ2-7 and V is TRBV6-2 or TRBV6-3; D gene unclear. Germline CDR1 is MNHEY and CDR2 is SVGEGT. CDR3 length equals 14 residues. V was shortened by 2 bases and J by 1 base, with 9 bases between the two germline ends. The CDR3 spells CASSYGVASYEQYF. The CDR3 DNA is TGTGCCAGCAGTTACGGAGTAGCTTCCTACGAGCAGTACTTC.

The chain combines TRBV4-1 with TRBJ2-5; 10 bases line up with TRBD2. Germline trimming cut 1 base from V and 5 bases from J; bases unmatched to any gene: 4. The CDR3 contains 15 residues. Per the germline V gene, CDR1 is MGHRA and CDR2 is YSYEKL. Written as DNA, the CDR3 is TGCGCCAGCAGCCAAGCTAGCGGGAGAGGTGAGACCCAGTACTTC. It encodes CASSQASGRGETQYF.

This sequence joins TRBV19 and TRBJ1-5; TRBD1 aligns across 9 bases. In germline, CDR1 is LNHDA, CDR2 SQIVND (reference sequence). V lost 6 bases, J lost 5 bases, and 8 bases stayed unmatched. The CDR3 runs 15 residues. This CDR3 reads CASRMDRGAHQPQHF. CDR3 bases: TGTGCCAGTAGGATGGACAGGGGTGCCCATCAGCCCCAGCATTTT.

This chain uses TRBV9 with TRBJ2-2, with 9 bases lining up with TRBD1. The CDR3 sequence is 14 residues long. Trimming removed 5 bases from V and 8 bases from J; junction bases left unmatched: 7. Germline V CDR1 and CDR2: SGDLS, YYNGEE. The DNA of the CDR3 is TGTGCCAGCAGAGGGACAGGGATGAGTGGGGAGCTGTTTTTT. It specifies CASRGTGMSGELFF.

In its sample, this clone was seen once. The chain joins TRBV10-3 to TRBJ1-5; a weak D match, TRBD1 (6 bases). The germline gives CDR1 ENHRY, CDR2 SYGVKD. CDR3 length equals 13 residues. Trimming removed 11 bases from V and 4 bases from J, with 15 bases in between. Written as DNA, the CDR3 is TGTGCCTCCAGACAGGAGTGGAATCAGCCCCAGCATTTT. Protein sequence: CASRQEWNQPQHF.

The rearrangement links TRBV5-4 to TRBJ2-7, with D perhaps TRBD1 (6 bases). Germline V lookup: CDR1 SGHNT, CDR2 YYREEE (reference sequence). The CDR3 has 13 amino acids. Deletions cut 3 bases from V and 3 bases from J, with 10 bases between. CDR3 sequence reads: CASSSRDNYEQYF. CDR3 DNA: TGTGCCAGCAGCTCTCGGGACAACTACGAGCAGTACTTC.

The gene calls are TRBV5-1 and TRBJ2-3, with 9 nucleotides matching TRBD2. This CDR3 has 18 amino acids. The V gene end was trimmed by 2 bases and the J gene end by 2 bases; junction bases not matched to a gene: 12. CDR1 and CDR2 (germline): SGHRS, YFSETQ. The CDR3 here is CASSLEAGLARLTDTQYF. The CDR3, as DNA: TGCGCCAGCAGCTTAGAAGCCGGACTAGCGCGACTCACAGATACGCAGTATTTT.

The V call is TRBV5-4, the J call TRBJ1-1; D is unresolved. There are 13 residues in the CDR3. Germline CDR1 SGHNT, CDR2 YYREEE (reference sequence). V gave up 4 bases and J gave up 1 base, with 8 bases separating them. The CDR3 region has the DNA TGTGCCAGCAGCCTCGTGGCGAACACTGAAGCTTTCTTT. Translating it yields CASSLVANTEAFF.

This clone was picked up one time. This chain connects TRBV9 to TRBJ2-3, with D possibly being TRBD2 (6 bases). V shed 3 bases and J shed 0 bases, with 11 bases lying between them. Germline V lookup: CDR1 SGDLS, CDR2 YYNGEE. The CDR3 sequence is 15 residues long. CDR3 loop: CASSDGGFSTDTQYF. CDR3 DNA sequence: TGTGCCAGCAGCGACGGGGGTTTTAGCACAGATACGCAGTATTTT.

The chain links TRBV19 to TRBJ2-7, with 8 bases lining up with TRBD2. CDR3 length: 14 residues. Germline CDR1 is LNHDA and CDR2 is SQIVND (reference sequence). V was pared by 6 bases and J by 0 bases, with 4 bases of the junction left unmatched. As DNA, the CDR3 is TGTGCCAGTAGACCCAGCGGGGGCTCCTACGAGCAGTACTTC. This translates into CASRPSGGSYEQYF.

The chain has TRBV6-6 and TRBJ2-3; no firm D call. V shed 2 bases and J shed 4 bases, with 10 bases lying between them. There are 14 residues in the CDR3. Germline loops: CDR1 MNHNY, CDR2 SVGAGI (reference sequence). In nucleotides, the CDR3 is TGTGCCAGCAGTTACCTGTATAGCCCAGATACGCAGTATTTT. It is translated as CASSYLYSPDTQYF.

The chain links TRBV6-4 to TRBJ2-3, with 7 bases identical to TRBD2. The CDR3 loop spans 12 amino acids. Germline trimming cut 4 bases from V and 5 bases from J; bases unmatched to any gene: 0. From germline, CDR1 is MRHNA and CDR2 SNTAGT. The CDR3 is CASSGGGDTQYF. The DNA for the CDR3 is TGTGCCAGCAGTGGGGGGGGAGATACGCAGTATTTT.

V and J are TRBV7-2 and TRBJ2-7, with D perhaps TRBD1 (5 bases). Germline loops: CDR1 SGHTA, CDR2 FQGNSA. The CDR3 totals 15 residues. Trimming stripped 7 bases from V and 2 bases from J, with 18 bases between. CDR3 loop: CASTVGTDIPYEQYF. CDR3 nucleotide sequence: TGTGCCAGCACCGTAGGAACGGACATACCCTACGAGCAGTACTTC.

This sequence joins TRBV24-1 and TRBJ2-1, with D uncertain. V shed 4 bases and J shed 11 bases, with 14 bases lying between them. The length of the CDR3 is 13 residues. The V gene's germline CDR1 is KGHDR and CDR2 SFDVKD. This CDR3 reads CATSEEGRGKQFF. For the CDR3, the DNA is TGTGCCACCAGTGAAGAAGGCAGAGGCAAGCAGTTCTTC.

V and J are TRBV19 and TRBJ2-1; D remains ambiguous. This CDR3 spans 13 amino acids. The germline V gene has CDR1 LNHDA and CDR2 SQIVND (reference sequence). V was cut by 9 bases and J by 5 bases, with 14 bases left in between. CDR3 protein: CASNRDWDNEQFF. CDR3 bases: TGTGCCAGCAACCGTGACTGGGACAATGAGCAGTTCTTC.

CDR3 coding DNA: TGTGCCAGCAGTATCAGGACAGGGCCATACGAGCAGTACTTC. Translated: CASSIRTGPYEQYF. V usage is TRBV2 and J usage is TRBJ2-7; 8 bases map to TRBD1. The CDR3 runs to 14 residues. Germline CDR1 is SNHLY and CDR2 is FYNNEI. With 5 bases clipped from V and 4 bases from J, the junction kept 7 bases outside the gene matches.

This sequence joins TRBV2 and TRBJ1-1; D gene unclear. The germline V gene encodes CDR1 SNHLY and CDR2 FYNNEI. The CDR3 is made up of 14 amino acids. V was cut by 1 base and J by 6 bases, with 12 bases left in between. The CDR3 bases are TGTGCCAGCAGTGAAGAGGGTGGGAGGGCTGAAGCTTTCTTT. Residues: CASSEEGGRAEAFF. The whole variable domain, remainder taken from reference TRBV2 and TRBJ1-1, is EPEVTQTPSHQVTQMGQEVILRCVPISNHLYFYWYRQILGQKVEFLVSFYNNEISEKSEIFDDQFSVERPDGSNFTLKIRSTKLEDSAMYFCASSEEGGRAEAFFGQGTRLTVV.

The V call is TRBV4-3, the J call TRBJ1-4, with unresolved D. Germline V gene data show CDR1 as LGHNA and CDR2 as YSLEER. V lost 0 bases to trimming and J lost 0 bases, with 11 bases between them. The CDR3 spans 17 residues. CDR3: CASSQELVFATNEKLFF. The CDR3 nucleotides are TGCGCCAGCAGCCAAGAACTGGTATTTGCAACTAATGAAAAACTGTTTTTT.

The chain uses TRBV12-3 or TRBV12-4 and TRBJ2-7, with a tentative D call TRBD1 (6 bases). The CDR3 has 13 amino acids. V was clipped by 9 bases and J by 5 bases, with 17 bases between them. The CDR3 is CASPNQGWNEQYF. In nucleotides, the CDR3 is TGTGCCAGTCCGAACCAGGGGTGGAACGAGCAGTACTTC.

Here the CDR3 DNA reads TGTGCCAGCGGATTCGGACAGTTGGAGACCCAGTACTTC. It translates to CASGFGQLETQYF. The genes are TRBV12-3 or TRBV12-4 and TRBJ2-5, with D maybe TRBD1 (6 bases). The V end lost 8 bases, the J end lost 5 bases, and 15 bases lay between the germline ends. This CDR3 has 13 residues.

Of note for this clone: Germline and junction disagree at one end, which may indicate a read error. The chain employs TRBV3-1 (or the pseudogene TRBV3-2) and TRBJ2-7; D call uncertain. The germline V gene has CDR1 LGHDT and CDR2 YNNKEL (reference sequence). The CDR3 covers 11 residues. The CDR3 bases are TGTGCCAGCAGCCAATCCTCCGAGCAGTACTTC. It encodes CASSQSSEQYF.

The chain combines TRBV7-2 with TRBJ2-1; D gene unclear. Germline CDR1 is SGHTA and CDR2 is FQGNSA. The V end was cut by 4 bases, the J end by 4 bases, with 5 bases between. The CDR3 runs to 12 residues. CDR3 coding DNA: TGTGCCAGCAGCTCCCTTTACAATGAGCAGTTCTTC. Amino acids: CASSSLYNEQFF.

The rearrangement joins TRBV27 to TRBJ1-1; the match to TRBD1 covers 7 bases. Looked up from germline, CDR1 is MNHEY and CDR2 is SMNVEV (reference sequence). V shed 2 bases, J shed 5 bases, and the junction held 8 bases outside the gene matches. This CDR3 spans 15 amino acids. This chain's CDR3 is CASSLSRGQVTEAFF. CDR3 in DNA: TGTGCCAGCAGTTTAAGTAGGGGGCAGGTAACTGAAGCTTTCTTT.

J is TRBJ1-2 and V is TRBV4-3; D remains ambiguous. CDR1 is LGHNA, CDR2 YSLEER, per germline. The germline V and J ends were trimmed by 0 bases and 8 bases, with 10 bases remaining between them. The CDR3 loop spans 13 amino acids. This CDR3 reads CASSQDGSRGYTF. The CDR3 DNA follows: TGCGCCAGCAGCCAAGACGGGTCGAGGGGCTACACCTTC.

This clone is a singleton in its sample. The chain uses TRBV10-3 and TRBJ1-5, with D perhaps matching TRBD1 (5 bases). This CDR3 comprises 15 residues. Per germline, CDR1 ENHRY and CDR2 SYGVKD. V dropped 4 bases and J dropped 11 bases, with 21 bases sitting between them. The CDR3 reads CAISVAEPLQGAQHF. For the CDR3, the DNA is TGTGCCATCAGTGTAGCAGAACCCCTGCAAGGGGCCCAGCATTTT.

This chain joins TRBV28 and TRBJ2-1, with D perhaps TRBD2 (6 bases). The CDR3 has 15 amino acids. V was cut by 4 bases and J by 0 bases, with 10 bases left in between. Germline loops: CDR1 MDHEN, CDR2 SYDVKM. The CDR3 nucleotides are TGTGCCAGCAGTTCCGGGACTTTCTCCTACAATGAGCAGTTCTTC. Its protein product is CASSSGTFSYNEQFF.